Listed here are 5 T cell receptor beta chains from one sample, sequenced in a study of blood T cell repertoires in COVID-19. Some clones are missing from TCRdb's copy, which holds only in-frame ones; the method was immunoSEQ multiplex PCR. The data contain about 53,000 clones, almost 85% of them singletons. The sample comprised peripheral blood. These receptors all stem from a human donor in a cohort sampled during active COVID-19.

The CDR3 coding sequence is TGTGCCAGCAGCTCCGGTATCGACTGGAAAGGTAGCAATGAGCAGTTCTTC. It is translated as CASSSGIDWKGSNEQFF. V and J are TRBV7-3 and TRBJ2-1; D is undetermined. V lost 4 bases and J lost 6, with 22 bases in between. CDR3 length equals 17 residues. Looked up from germline, CDR1 is SGHTA and CDR2 is FQGTGA.

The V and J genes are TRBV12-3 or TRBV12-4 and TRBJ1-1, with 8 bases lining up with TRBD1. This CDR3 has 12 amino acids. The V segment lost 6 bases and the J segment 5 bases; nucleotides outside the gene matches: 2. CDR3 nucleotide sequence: TGTGCCAGCAGCCGACAGGGGACTGAAGCTTTCTTT. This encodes CASSRQGTEAFF.

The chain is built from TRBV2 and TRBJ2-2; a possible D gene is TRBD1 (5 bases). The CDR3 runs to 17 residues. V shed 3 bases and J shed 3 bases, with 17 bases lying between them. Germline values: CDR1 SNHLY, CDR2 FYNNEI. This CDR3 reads CASSDSGRVRDTGELFF. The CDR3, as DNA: TGTGCCAGCAGTGACTCAGGCAGGGTACGTGACACCGGGGAGCTGTTTTTT.

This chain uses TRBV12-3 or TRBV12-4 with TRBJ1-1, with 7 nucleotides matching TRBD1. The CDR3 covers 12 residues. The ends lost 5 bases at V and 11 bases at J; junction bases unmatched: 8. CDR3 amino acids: CASSHGQVGAFF. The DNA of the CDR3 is TGTGCCAGCAGTCACGGACAGGTTGGGGCTTTCTTT.

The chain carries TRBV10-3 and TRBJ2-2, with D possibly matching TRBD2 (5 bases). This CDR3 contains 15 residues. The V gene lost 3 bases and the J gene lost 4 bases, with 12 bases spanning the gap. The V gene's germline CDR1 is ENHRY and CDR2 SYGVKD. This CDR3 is CAISDRGRGTGELFF. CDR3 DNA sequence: TGTGCCATCAGTGATCGGGGTCGAGGCACCGGGGAGCTGTTTTTT.